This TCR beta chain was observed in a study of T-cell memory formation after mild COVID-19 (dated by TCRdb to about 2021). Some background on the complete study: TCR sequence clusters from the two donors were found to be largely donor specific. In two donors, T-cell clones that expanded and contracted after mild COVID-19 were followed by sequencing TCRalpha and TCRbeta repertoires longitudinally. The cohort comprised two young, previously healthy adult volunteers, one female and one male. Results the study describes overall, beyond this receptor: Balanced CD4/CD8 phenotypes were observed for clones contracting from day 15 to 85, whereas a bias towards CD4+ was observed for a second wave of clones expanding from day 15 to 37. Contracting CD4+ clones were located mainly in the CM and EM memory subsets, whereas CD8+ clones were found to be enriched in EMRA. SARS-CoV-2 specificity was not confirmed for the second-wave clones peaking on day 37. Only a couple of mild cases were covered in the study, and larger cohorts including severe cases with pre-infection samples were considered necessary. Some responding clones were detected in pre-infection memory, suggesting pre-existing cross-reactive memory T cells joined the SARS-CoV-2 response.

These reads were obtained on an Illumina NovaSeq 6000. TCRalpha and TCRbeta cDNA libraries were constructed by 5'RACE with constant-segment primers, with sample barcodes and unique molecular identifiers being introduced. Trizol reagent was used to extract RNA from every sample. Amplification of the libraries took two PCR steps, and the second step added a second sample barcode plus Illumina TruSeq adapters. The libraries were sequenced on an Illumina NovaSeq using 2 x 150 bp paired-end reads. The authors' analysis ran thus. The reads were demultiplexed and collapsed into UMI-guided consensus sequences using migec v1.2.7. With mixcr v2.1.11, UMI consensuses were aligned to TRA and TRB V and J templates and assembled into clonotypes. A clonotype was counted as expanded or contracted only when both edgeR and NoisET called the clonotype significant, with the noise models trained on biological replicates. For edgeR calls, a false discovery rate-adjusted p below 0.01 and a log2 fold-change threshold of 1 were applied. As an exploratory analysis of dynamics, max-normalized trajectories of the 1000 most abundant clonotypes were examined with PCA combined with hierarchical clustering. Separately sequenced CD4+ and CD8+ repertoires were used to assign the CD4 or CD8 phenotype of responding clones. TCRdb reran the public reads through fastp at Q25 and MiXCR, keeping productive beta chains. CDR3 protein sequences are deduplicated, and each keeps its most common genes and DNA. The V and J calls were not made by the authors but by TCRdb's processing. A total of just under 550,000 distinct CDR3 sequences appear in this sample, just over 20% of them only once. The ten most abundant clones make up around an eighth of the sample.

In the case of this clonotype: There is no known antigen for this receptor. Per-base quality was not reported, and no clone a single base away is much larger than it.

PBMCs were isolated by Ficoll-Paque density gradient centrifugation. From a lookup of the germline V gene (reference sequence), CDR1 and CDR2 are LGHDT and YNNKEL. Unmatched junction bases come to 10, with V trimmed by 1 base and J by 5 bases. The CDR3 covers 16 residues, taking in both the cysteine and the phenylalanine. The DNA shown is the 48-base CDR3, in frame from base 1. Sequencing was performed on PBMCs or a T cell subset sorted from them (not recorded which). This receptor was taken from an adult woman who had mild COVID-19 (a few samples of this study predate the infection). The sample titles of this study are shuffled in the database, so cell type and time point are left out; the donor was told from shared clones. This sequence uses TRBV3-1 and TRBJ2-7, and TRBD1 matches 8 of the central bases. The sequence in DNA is TGTGCCAGCAGCCAAGGTTGGCAGGGGGCAGTGAACGAGCAGTACTTC. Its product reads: CASSQGWQGAVNEQYF.